This T cell receptor beta chain was observed in a study of T cells after somatic rescue of genetic block. Assay: immunoSEQ multiplex PCR; the TCRdb copy retains only in-frame clones and omits some. The sample consists of about 70,000 clones, about 92% of them appearing once. This CDR3 spans 14 amino acids. The V gene's germline CDR1 is MDHEN and CDR2 SYDVKM. V shed 5 bases and J 9 bases; nucleotides not matched to a gene: 10. This chain uses TRBV28 with TRBJ2-1, with 7 nucleotides matching TRBD2. The clonotype comes from a man in his forties. Source material: peripheral blood mononuclear cells (PBMCs). The CDR3 loop is CASSRGLVMGEQFF. CDR3 nucleotide sequence: TGTGCCAGCAGTCGCGGACTAGTTATGGGTGAGCAGTTCTTC. Full variable domain (remainder filled in from reference TRBV28 and TRBJ2-1): DVKVTQSSRYLVKRTGEKVFLECVQDMDHENMFWYRQDPGLGLRLIYFSYDVKMKEKGDIPEGYSVSREKKERFSLILESASTNQTSMYLCASSRGLVMGEQFFGPGTRLTVL.